This is a list of T cell receptor beta chains from one sample in a study of cytomegalovirus exposure and HLA in healthy donors. Only in-frame clones appear in the TCRdb table, and some are missing; sequencing was by immunoSEQ multiplex PCR. Seen here are around 150,000 clones, around three fifths observed once, and the top ten hold 1.8%. The sample was PBMCs. These receptors were collected from a male donor in good health and CMV-seronegative. The CDR3 runs from the conserved cysteine through the conserved F or W. A D gene is named only where the DNA matches it firmly. Part of the rows lack a size; the others show once, few, many or a class for expanded clones.

j_call: TRBJ2-7; v_call: TRBV2; d_call: NA; clone_size: NA; cdr3_aa: CASRVHKPYEQYF; cdr3_nt: TGTGCCAGCAGAGTCCACAAACCCTACGAGCAGTACTTC
j_call: TRBJ1-1; v_call: TRBV2; d_call: TRBD1; clone_size: few; cdr3_aa: CASGRTGMNTEAFF; cdr3_nt: TGTGCCAGCGGGCGGACAGGAATGAACACTGAAGCTTTCTTT
j_call: TRBJ2-1; v_call: TRBV7-8; d_call: TRBD1; clone_size: NA; cdr3_aa: CASSSLRLHRGLTYNEQFF; cdr3_nt: TGTGCCAGCAGCTCCCTACGACTTCACAGGGGATTAACCTACAATGAGCAGTTCTTC
j_call: TRBJ2-7; v_call: TRBV7-2; d_call: NA; clone_size: NA; cdr3_aa: CASSSPGTSSSYEQYF; cdr3_nt: TGTGCCAGCAGCTCACCCGGGACTTCGAGCTCCTACGAGCAGTACTTC
j_call: TRBJ2-7; v_call: TRBV18; d_call: TRBD1; clone_size: few; cdr3_aa: CASSPPAGGAYYEQYF; cdr3_nt: TGTGCCAGCTCACCACCTGCAGGGGGCGCATACTACGAGCAGTACTTC
j_call: TRBJ1-5; v_call: TRBV18; d_call: TRBD1; clone_size: few; cdr3_aa: CASSPGTAGINQPQHF; cdr3_nt: TGTGCCAGCTCGCCGGGGACAGCCGGAATCAATCAGCCCCAGCATTTT
j_call: TRBJ2-7; v_call: TRBV7-9; d_call: TRBD2; clone_size: few; cdr3_aa: CASSPSTSGSYEQYF; cdr3_nt: TGTGCCAGCAGCCCCTCCACTAGCGGGTCCTACGAGCAGTACTTC
j_call: TRBJ2-5; v_call: TRBV7-2; d_call: TRBD1; clone_size: NA; cdr3_aa: CASSSLRTGQETQYF; cdr3_nt: TGTGCCAGCAGCTCACTCCGGACAGGGCAAGAGACCCAGTACTTC
j_call: TRBJ1-4; v_call: TRBV7-3; d_call: NA; clone_size: once; cdr3_aa: CASSPHRRGGEKLFF; cdr3_nt: TGTGCCAGCAGCCCGCATCGGCGGGGGGGGGAAAAACTGTTTTTT
j_call: TRBJ1-1; v_call: TRBV9; d_call: NA; clone_size: NA; cdr3_aa: CASSVPTGWNTEAFF; cdr3_nt: TGTGCCAGCAGCGTGCCCACCGGGTGGAACACTGAAGCTTTCTTT
j_call: TRBJ2-7; v_call: TRBV10-3; d_call: TRBD2; clone_size: few; cdr3_aa: CAISELAGGFDPTYEQYF; cdr3_nt: TGTGCCATCAGTGAGCTAGCGGGGGGGTTTGACCCTACCTACGAGCAGTACTTC
j_call: TRBJ2-7; v_call: TRBV5-4; d_call: TRBD2; clone_size: NA; cdr3_aa: CASSSATAGGYEQYF; cdr3_nt: TGTGCCAGCAGTTCCGCTACAGCGGGGGGATACGAGCAGTACTTC
j_call: TRBJ2-1; v_call: TRBV6-1; d_call: TRBD2; clone_size: few; cdr3_aa: CASRLLAGVYNEQFF; cdr3_nt: TGTGCCAGTAGACTTTTGGCGGGAGTCTACAATGAGCAGTTCTTC
j_call: TRBJ2-5; v_call: TRBV7-2; d_call: TRBD2; clone_size: NA; cdr3_aa: CASSLGTSGGQETQYF; cdr3_nt: TGTGCCAGCAGCTTAGGGACTAGCGGGGGCCAAGAGACCCAGTACTTC
j_call: TRBJ2-3; v_call: TRBV9; d_call: NA; clone_size: NA; cdr3_aa: CASSAAGLGTDTQYF; cdr3_nt: TGTGCCAGCAGCGCGGCGGGACTCGGCACAGATACGCAGTATTTT
j_call: TRBJ2-2; v_call: TRBV15; d_call: NA; clone_size: once; cdr3_aa: CATSRDRGTGELFF; cdr3_nt: TGTGCCACCAGCAGAGATCGGGGCACCGGGGAGCTGTTTTTT
j_call: TRBJ1-2; v_call: TRBV11-2; d_call: NA; clone_size: few; cdr3_aa: CASSLVHRDPNYGYTF; cdr3_nt: TGTGCCAGCAGCTTAGTGCACAGGGACCCTAACTATGGCTACACCTTC
j_call: TRBJ2-7; v_call: TRBV11-2; d_call: NA; clone_size: NA; cdr3_aa: CASTPGGYPTGEQYF; cdr3_nt: TGTGCCAGCACTCCGGGGGGCTATCCCACTGGCGAGCAGTACTTC
j_call: TRBJ1-4; v_call: TRBV7-3; d_call: NA; clone_size: NA; cdr3_aa: CASSLSHFWAGEEKLFF; cdr3_nt: TGTGCCAGCAGTTTAAGTCACTTTTGGGCAGGGGAGGAAAAACTGTTTTTT
j_call: TRBJ1-2; v_call: TRBV7-3; d_call: NA; clone_size: NA; cdr3_aa: CASSFGADGYTF; cdr3_nt: TGTGCCAGCAGCTTTGGGGCGGATGGCTACACCTTC
j_call: TRBJ2-5; v_call: TRBV7-9; d_call: TRBD2; clone_size: few; cdr3_aa: CASSLHSGVQETQYF; cdr3_nt: TGTGCCAGCAGCCTCCACAGCGGGGTGCAAGAGACCCAGTACTTC
j_call: TRBJ2-2; v_call: TRBV5-6; d_call: TRBD1; clone_size: once; cdr3_aa: CASSFFSGGTGELFF; cdr3_nt: TGTGCCAGCAGCTTTTTTTCAGGGGGCACCGGGGAGCTGTTTTTT
j_call: TRBJ1-3; v_call: TRBV18; d_call: TRBD1; clone_size: NA; cdr3_aa: CASSQRQGGGPDVGNTIYF; cdr3_nt: TGTGCCAGCTCACAACGACAGGGGGGAGGACCTGATGTTGGAAACACCATATATTTT
j_call: TRBJ2-7; v_call: TRBV19; d_call: TRBD1; clone_size: few; cdr3_aa: CASSLTTGGSSYEQYF; cdr3_nt: TGTGCCAGTAGCCTGACTACAGGGGGCAGTTCCTACGAGCAGTACTTC
j_call: TRBJ1-4; v_call: TRBV28; d_call: NA; clone_size: once; cdr3_aa: CASSFPQGTGEKLFF; cdr3_nt: TGTGCCAGCAGTTTCCCCCAGGGGACGGGCGAAAAACTGTTTTTT
j_call: TRBJ1-6; v_call: TRBV4-1; d_call: TRBD1; clone_size: NA; cdr3_aa: CASSQRQGADNSPLHF; cdr3_nt: TGCGCCAGCAGCCAACGACAGGGGGCGGATAATTCACCCCTCCACTTT
j_call: TRBJ2-5; v_call: TRBV5-5; d_call: NA; clone_size: NA; cdr3_aa: CASTSAGGTQYF; cdr3_nt: TGTGCCAGCACCTCGGCCGGGGGGACCCAGTACTTC
j_call: TRBJ2-3; v_call: TRBV9; d_call: TRBD2; clone_size: NA; cdr3_aa: CASSPHPIAGLAGGDTQYF; cdr3_nt: TGTGCCAGCAGCCCCCACCCGATCGCAGGGCTAGCGGGGGGCGATACGCAGTATTTT
j_call: TRBJ2-1; v_call: TRBV5-4; d_call: NA; clone_size: NA; cdr3_aa: CASSLSGDGEQFF; cdr3_nt: TGTGCCAGCAGCTTGTCGGGGGACGGTGAGCAGTTCTTC
j_call: TRBJ2-5; v_call: TRBV6-5; d_call: TRBD2; clone_size: NA; cdr3_aa: CASSYSSLAGEETQYF; cdr3_nt: TGTGCCAGCAGTTACTCATCCCTAGCGGGGGAAGAGACCCAGTACTTC
j_call: TRBJ1-1; v_call: TRBV4-2; d_call: TRBD1; clone_size: NA; cdr3_aa: CASSQAPGQGSRPFMNTEAFF; cdr3_nt: TGTGCCAGCAGCCAAGCCCCGGGACAGGGCTCACGGCCTTTTATGAACACTGAAGCTTTCTTT
j_call: TRBJ2-3; v_call: TRBV9; d_call: TRBD1; clone_size: NA; cdr3_aa: CASSVSRMTGEDTQYF; cdr3_nt: TGTGCCAGCAGCGTAAGCAGAATGACAGGGGAGGATACGCAGTATTTT
j_call: TRBJ2-2; v_call: TRBV7-9; d_call: TRBD1; clone_size: NA; cdr3_aa: CASSLGQGNTGELFF; cdr3_nt: TGTGCCAGCAGCTTAGGACAGGGAAACACCGGGGAGCTGTTTTTT
j_call: TRBJ1-6; v_call: TRBV6-1; d_call: NA; clone_size: few; cdr3_aa: CASSELNSPLHF; cdr3_nt: TGTGCCAGCAGTGAACTTAATTCACCCCTCCACTTT
j_call: TRBJ2-1; v_call: TRBV20-1; d_call: NA; clone_size: NA; cdr3_aa: CSALTLEQFF; cdr3_nt: TGCAGTGCCCTAACCCTTGAGCAGTTCTTC
j_call: TRBJ1-1; v_call: TRBV4-1; d_call: NA; clone_size: NA; cdr3_aa: CASSRGEGEVNTEAFF; cdr3_nt: TGCGCCAGCAGCCGGGGAGAGGGAGAAGTGAACACTGAAGCTTTCTTT
j_call: TRBJ1-6; v_call: TRBV6-5; d_call: TRBD1; clone_size: NA; cdr3_aa: CASSLRTGRSPLHF; cdr3_nt: TGTGCCAGCAGTCTCCGGACAGGGCGTTCACCCCTCCACTTT
j_call: TRBJ2-7; v_call: TRBV7-9; d_call: TRBD2; clone_size: NA; cdr3_aa: CASSSNPGLALWEQYF; cdr3_nt: TGTGCCAGCAGCTCAAATCCGGGACTAGCCCTTTGGGAGCAGTACTTC
j_call: TRBJ1-3; v_call: TRBV25-1; d_call: TRBD1; clone_size: NA; cdr3_aa: CASSERRGGRDTIYF; cdr3_nt: TGTGCCAGCAGTGAGAGGCGAGGGGGCCGTGACACCATATATTTT
j_call: TRBJ1-1; v_call: TRBV28; d_call: TRBD1; clone_size: NA; cdr3_aa: CASSSGQGARAFF; cdr3_nt: TGTGCCAGCAGTTCCGGACAGGGGGCGCGAGCTTTCTTT
j_call: TRBJ2-7; v_call: TRBV10-1; d_call: NA; clone_size: NA; cdr3_aa: CASSQGSYEQYF; cdr3_nt: TGCGCCAGCAGCCAGGGTTCCTACGAGCAGTACTTC
j_call: TRBJ1-2; v_call: TRBV5-4; d_call: TRBD1; clone_size: NA; cdr3_aa: CASSVGTVSHGYTF; cdr3_nt: TGTGCCAGCAGCGTCGGGACAGTCTCCCATGGCTACACCTTC
j_call: TRBJ2-3; v_call: TRBV27; d_call: TRBD2; clone_size: NA; cdr3_aa: CASRPTSGGFLSTDTQYF; cdr3_nt: TGTGCCAGCAGGCCAACTAGCGGGGGGTTCCTTAGCACAGATACGCAGTATTTT
j_call: TRBJ1-5; v_call: TRBV19; d_call: TRBD1; clone_size: NA; cdr3_aa: CASRPRTGNNQPQHF; cdr3_nt: TGTGCCAGTAGACCTCGGACAGGGAACAATCAGCCCCAGCATTTT
j_call: TRBJ2-7; v_call: TRBV5-1; d_call: TRBD1; clone_size: NA; cdr3_aa: CASSLALQGGRSYEQYF; cdr3_nt: TGCGCCAGCAGCTTGGCCCTACAGGGGGGAAGAAGTTACGAGCAGTACTTC
j_call: TRBJ2-7; v_call: TRBV5-4; d_call: TRBD1; clone_size: NA; cdr3_aa: CASSRDRVPYEQYF; cdr3_nt: TGTGCCAGCAGCCGGGACAGGGTTCCCTACGAGCAGTACTTC
j_call: TRBJ1-6; v_call: TRBV7-9; d_call: NA; clone_size: NA; cdr3_aa: CSSSFPGSPLHF; cdr3_nt: TGTTCCAGCAGCTTCCCGGGATCACCCCTCCACTTT
j_call: TRBJ2-7; v_call: TRBV27; d_call: NA; clone_size: NA; cdr3_aa: CASSPEEGPSYEQYF; cdr3_nt: TGTGCCAGCAGTCCGGAGGAGGGGCCCTCCTACGAGCAGTACTTC
j_call: TRBJ1-1; v_call: TRBV11-1; d_call: TRBD1; clone_size: NA; cdr3_aa: CASSFTQGRTEAFF; cdr3_nt: TGTGCCAGCAGCTTTACACAGGGGAGGACTGAAGCTTTCTTT
j_call: TRBJ2-6; v_call: TRBV28; d_call: TRBD2; clone_size: NA; cdr3_aa: CASSFAGGGANVLTF; cdr3_nt: TGTGCCAGCAGTTTCGCGGGGGGTGGGGCCAACGTCCTGACTTTC
j_call: TRBJ1-1; v_call: TRBV19; d_call: TRBD1; clone_size: NA; cdr3_aa: CASKVGTGGMNTEAFF; cdr3_nt: TGTGCCAGTAAAGTGGGGACAGGTGGGATGAACACTGAAGCTTTCTTT
j_call: TRBJ1-1; v_call: TRBV5-1; d_call: NA; clone_size: NA; cdr3_aa: CASSLEGAVDTEAFF; cdr3_nt: TGCGCCAGCAGCTTGGAAGGGGCTGTGGACACTGAAGCTTTCTTT
j_call: TRBJ1-3; v_call: TRBV30; d_call: NA; clone_size: NA; cdr3_aa: CAWWGREGGNTIYF; cdr3_nt: TGTGCCTGGTGGGGGAGGGAGGGAGGAAACACCATATATTTT
j_call: TRBJ2-7; v_call: TRBV6-5; d_call: TRBD1; clone_size: NA; cdr3_aa: CASMGQGKSEQYF; cdr3_nt: TGTGCCAGCATGGGACAGGGGAAGAGCGAGCAGTACTTC
j_call: TRBJ2-5; v_call: TRBV2; d_call: TRBD2; clone_size: NA; cdr3_aa: CAGQPGTRKETQYF; cdr3_nt: TGTGCCGGTCAACCAGGGACTAGGAAAGAGACCCAGTACTTC
j_call: TRBJ2-5; v_call: TRBV6-5; d_call: TRBD2; clone_size: NA; cdr3_aa: CASSSRGVAETQYF; cdr3_nt: TGTGCCAGCAGTTCACGGGGGGTTGCGGAGACCCAGTACTTC
j_call: TRBJ2-5; v_call: TRBV9; d_call: NA; clone_size: NA; cdr3_aa: CASSVDTRVQETQYF; cdr3_nt: TGTGCCAGCAGCGTGGATACTAGGGTCCAAGAGACCCAGTACTTC